Shown below are 7 T cell receptor beta chains from a single sample sequenced in a study of T cell responses to AZD1222 COVID-19 vaccine. Clones were sequenced by immunoSEQ multiplex PCR, and TCRdb holds only the in-frame ones, with some missing. The table lists some 90,000 clones, roughly 88% of them singletons. Here the sequenced sample was peripheral blood, taken on day 0 of AZD1222 vaccination. These TCRs come from an adult in good health.

The J gene is TRBJ2-1, the V gene TRBV11-3; D perhaps matches TRBD2 (7 bases). Trimming took off 5 bases at V and 4 bases at J, with 15 bases between the two ends. The CDR3 is 15 amino acids. The germline V gene encodes CDR1 SGHNT and CDR2 YENEEA. The CDR3 DNA reads as TGTGCCAGCAGCCCCGGGGGGCGGAGATACAATGAGCAGTTCTTC. Translating gives CASSPGGRRYNEQFF.

The J gene is TRBJ1-2, the V gene TRBV2, with D unclear. The germline V gene has CDR1 SNHLY and CDR2 FYNNEI. Trimming removed 2 bases at V and 7 bases at J, with 11 bases between. The CDR3 extends over 13 amino acids. The CDR3 loop is CASSESETPGYTF. CDR3 DNA sequence: TGTGCCAGCAGTGAATCAGAAACTCCTGGCTACACCTTC. Drawing the rest from reference TRBV2 and TRBJ1-2, the complete variable domain is EPEVTQTPSHQVTQMGQEVILRCVPISNHLYFYWYRQILGQKVEFLVSFYNNEISEKSEIFDDQFSVERPDGSNFTLKIRSTKLEDSAMYFCASSESETPGYTFGSGTRLTVV.

The chain carries TRBV6-5 and TRBJ2-7; 9 nucleotides align to TRBD1. Germline V gives CDR1 MNHEY, CDR2 SVGAGI. The CDR3 length is 15 residues. The trim removed 0 bases at V and 2 bases at J, leaving 2 bases unmatched. DNA of the CDR3: TGTGCCAGCAGTTACTCGACAGGGGGAACCTACGAGCAGTACTTC. Its protein product is CASSYSTGGTYEQYF.

The chain couples TRBV6-2 or TRBV6-3 to TRBJ1-5; 8 bases are a match to TRBD1. CDR1 and CDR2 (germline): MNHEY, SVGEGT. The CDR3 runs to 18 residues. The trim removed 4 bases at V and 0 bases at J, leaving 11 bases unmatched. This CDR3 reads CASSFPRTGLPSNQPQHF. DNA of the CDR3: TGTGCCAGCAGTTTCCCCAGGACAGGGCTTCCTAGCAATCAGCCCCAGCATTTT.

The chain carries TRBV11-1 and TRBJ2-5; D might be TRBD2 (6 bases). V lost 9 bases and J 5 bases, leaving 19 bases between the germline ends. This CDR3 has 14 residues. Looked up from germline, CDR1 is SGHAT and CDR2 is FQDESV (reference sequence). CDR3 sequence reads: CASSAGFGGETQYF. Written as DNA, the CDR3 is TGTGCCAGTTCAGCGGGTTTTGGAGGGGAGACCCAGTACTTC.

The chain is built from TRBV29-1 and TRBJ2-7; no firm D call. Germline CDR1 and CDR2: SQVTM and ANQGSEA. The V end lost 4 bases, the J end lost 7 bases, and 14 bases lay between the germline ends. The CDR3 length is 12 residues. The CDR3 loop is CSVGDWAREQYF. CDR3 coding DNA: TGCAGCGTTGGAGACTGGGCCCGGGAGCAGTACTTC.

This chain links TRBV19 with TRBJ2-2; 10 bases align to TRBD1. This CDR3 is built from 14 residues. V gave up 7 bases and J gave up 4 bases; unmatched junction bases: 3. Germline CDR1 LNHDA, CDR2 SQIVND (reference sequence). This chain's CDR3 is CASNRDRGTGELFF. CDR3 coding DNA: TGTGCCAGTAACCGGGACAGGGGCACCGGGGAGCTGTTTTTT.